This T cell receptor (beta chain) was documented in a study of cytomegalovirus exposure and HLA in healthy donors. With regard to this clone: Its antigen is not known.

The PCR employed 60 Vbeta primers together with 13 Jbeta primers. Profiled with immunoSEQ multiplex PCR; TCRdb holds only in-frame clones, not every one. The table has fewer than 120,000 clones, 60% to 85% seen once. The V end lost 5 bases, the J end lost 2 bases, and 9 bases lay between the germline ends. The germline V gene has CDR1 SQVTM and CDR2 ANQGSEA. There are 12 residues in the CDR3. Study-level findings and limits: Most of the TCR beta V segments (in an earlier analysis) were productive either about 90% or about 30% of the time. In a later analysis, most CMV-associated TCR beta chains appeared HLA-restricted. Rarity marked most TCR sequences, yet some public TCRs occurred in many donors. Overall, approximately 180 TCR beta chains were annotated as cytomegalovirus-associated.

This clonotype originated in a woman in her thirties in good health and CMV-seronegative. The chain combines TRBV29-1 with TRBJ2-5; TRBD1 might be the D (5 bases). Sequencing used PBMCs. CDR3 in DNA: TGCAGCGTTCGGACATCTCAAGAGACCCAGTACTTC. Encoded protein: CSVRTSQETQYF.